A selection of T cell receptor beta chains follows, all from one sample in a study of blood T cell repertoires in COVID-19. Here immunoSEQ multiplex PCR was the method, and the copy in TCRdb shows in-frame clones only, minus some. The profile covers over 35,000 clones, with around four fifths appearing a single time and approximately 15% taken by the ten largest. Sequenced input: peripheral blood. The receptors were gathered from a human donor in a cohort sampled during active COVID-19. Both conserved end residues are part of each CDR3. D genes are given only for firm matches. The listing skips clone size in some rows; elsewhere it reads once, few, many or a size class.

v_call: TRBV5-1
cdr3_length: 15
clone_size: -
d_call: TRBD1
j_call: TRBJ1-3
cdr3_aa: CASSRTGFSGNTIYF
cdr3_nt: TGCGCCAGCAGCCGGACAGGGTTCTCTGGAAACACCATATATTTT

v_call: TRBV5-1
cdr3_length: 13
clone_size: -
d_call: -
j_call: TRBJ2-3
cdr3_aa: CASTPGGTDTQYF
cdr3_nt: TGCGCCAGCACCCCGGGAGGCACAGATACGCAGTATTTT

v_call: TRBV7-2
cdr3_length: 17
clone_size: -
d_call: TRBD1
j_call: TRBJ2-7
cdr3_aa: CASSTGQRSPYSREQYF
cdr3_nt: TGTGCCAGCAGCACGGGACAGCGGTCCCCTTACAGTCGCGAGCAGTACTTC

v_call: TRBV7-8
cdr3_length: 12
clone_size: -
d_call: -
j_call: TRBJ2-1
cdr3_aa: CASSQRQSEQFF
cdr3_nt: TGTGCCAGCAGCCAGAGACAGAGTGAGCAGTTCTTC

v_call: TRBV9
cdr3_length: 16
clone_size: -
d_call: TRBD2
j_call: TRBJ2-5
cdr3_aa: CASSRGPSGAEETQYF
cdr3_nt: TGTGCCAGCAGCCGGGGGCCTAGCGGGGCCGAAGAGACCCAGTACTTC

v_call: TRBV19
cdr3_length: 15
clone_size: -
d_call: -
j_call: TRBJ1-5
cdr3_aa: CASKRERYSNQPQHF
cdr3_nt: TGTGCCAGTAAACGCGAGCGTTATAGCAATCAGCCCCAGCATTTT

v_call: TRBV4-3
cdr3_length: 13
clone_size: -
d_call: -
j_call: TRBJ1-6
cdr3_aa: CASSQEEGSPLHF
cdr3_nt: TGCGCCAGCAGCCAAGAGGAGGGTTCACCCCTCCACTTT

v_call: TRBV3-1/TRBV3-2
cdr3_length: 15
clone_size: -
d_call: TRBD1
j_call: TRBJ2-2
cdr3_aa: CASSQGQYITGELFF
cdr3_nt: TGTGCCAGCAGCCAGGGACAGTATATCACCGGGGAGCTGTTTTTT

v_call: TRBV6-5
cdr3_length: 11
clone_size: -
d_call: -
j_call: TRBJ1-1
cdr3_aa: CASRLDSEAFF
cdr3_nt: TGTGCCAGCAGATTGGACAGTGAAGCTTTCTTT

v_call: TRBV6-1
cdr3_length: 16
clone_size: -
d_call: TRBD1
j_call: TRBJ2-2
cdr3_aa: CASSADRGVAAGELFF
cdr3_nt: TGTGCCAGCAGTGCGGACAGGGGAGTTGCGGCCGGGGAGCTGTTTTTT

v_call: TRBV4-3
cdr3_length: 16
clone_size: -
d_call: TRBD1
j_call: TRBJ1-2
cdr3_aa: CASSLGRSWDRDGYTF
cdr3_nt: TGCGCCAGCAGCCTAGGCCGGTCGTGGGACAGGGATGGCTACACCTTC

v_call: TRBV10-3
cdr3_length: 13
clone_size: once
d_call: TRBD1
j_call: TRBJ1-2
cdr3_aa: CAIADRDEDGYTF
cdr3_nt: TGTGCCATCGCCGACAGGGACGAGGATGGCTACACCTTC

v_call: TRBV5-1
cdr3_length: 15
clone_size: -
d_call: TRBD2
j_call: TRBJ2-3
cdr3_aa: CASSPERGSTDTQYF
cdr3_nt: TGCGCCAGCAGCCCGGAGCGGGGGAGCACAGATACGCAGTATTTT

v_call: TRBV30
cdr3_length: 13
clone_size: -
d_call: TRBD1
j_call: TRBJ2-2
cdr3_aa: CAWQGQADGELFF
cdr3_nt: TGTGCCTGGCAGGGACAGGCAGACGGGGAGCTGTTTTTT

v_call: TRBV5-6
cdr3_length: 15
clone_size: -
d_call: -
j_call: TRBJ2-3
cdr3_aa: CASSWGVTSTDTQYF
cdr3_nt: TGTGCCAGCAGCTGGGGCGTCACTAGCACAGATACGCAGTATTTT

v_call: TRBV5-1
cdr3_length: 15
clone_size: -
d_call: -
j_call: TRBJ1-6
cdr3_aa: CASRLGGYNNSPLHF
cdr3_nt: TGCGCCAGCAGACTGGGAGGGTATAATAATTCACCCCTCCACTTT

v_call: TRBV28
cdr3_length: 15
clone_size: -
d_call: -
j_call: TRBJ2-7
cdr3_aa: CASTTTWARTYEQYF
cdr3_nt: TGTGCCAGCACCACCACGTGGGCCAGGACCTACGAGCAGTACTTC

v_call: TRBV9
cdr3_length: 12
clone_size: -
d_call: TRBD1
j_call: TRBJ2-7
cdr3_aa: CASSGQGYEQYF
cdr3_nt: TGTGCCAGCAGCGGACAGGGGTACGAGCAGTACTTC

v_call: TRBV6-4
cdr3_length: 15
clone_size: -
d_call: TRBD1
j_call: TRBJ2-3
cdr3_aa: CASSPRQGDTDTQYF
cdr3_nt: TGTGCCAGCAGCCCCAGACAGGGGGACACAGATACGCAGTATTTT

v_call: TRBV6-2/TRBV6-3
cdr3_length: 14
clone_size: -
d_call: TRBD2
j_call: TRBJ2-5
cdr3_aa: CASSTLAGAETQYF
cdr3_nt: TGTGCCAGCAGTACACTAGCGGGGGCTGAGACCCAGTACTTC

v_call: TRBV20-1
cdr3_length: 11
clone_size: -
d_call: -
j_call: TRBJ2-3
cdr3_aa: CSARDKDTQYF
cdr3_nt: TGCAGTGCTAGAGATAAAGATACGCAGTATTTT

v_call: TRBV11-3
cdr3_length: 17
clone_size: once
d_call: TRBD1
j_call: TRBJ2-2
cdr3_aa: CASSVGQGKGVTGELFF
cdr3_nt: TGTGCCAGCAGTGTGGGACAGGGAAAAGGGGTCACCGGGGAGCTGTTTTTT

v_call: TRBV5-5
cdr3_length: 16
clone_size: -
d_call: -
j_call: TRBJ1-3
cdr3_aa: CASSLAAGRLGNTIYF
cdr3_nt: TGTGCCAGCAGCTTGGCGGCAGGGAGGTTAGGAAACACCATATATTTT

v_call: TRBV6-5
cdr3_length: 15
clone_size: -
d_call: -
j_call: TRBJ2-5
cdr3_aa: CASSYGAGKGETQYF
cdr3_nt: TGTGCCAGCAGTTACGGGGCAGGGAAAGGAGAGACCCAGTACTTC

v_call: TRBV7-2
cdr3_length: 13
clone_size: -
d_call: -
j_call: TRBJ2-7
cdr3_aa: CASSSTRVNEQYF
cdr3_nt: TGTGCCAGCAGCTCCACCAGGGTCAACGAGCAGTACTTC

v_call: TRBV7-6
cdr3_length: 15
clone_size: -
d_call: -
j_call: TRBJ2-1
cdr3_aa: CASSLGVGQGNEQFF
cdr3_nt: TGTGCCAGCAGCTTAGGAGTGGGCCAGGGCAATGAGCAGTTCTTC

v_call: TRBV20-1
cdr3_length: 15
clone_size: -
d_call: -
j_call: TRBJ2-3
cdr3_aa: CSASYQGARTDTQYF
cdr3_nt: TGCAGTGCTAGTTACCAAGGGGCCCGCACAGATACGCAGTATTTT

v_call: TRBV18
cdr3_length: 17
clone_size: -
d_call: TRBD1
j_call: TRBJ2-7
cdr3_aa: CASSQTGPSTSSYEQYF
cdr3_nt: TGTGCCAGCTCACAGACAGGGCCCTCAACCAGCTCCTACGAGCAGTACTTC

v_call: TRBV27
cdr3_length: 14
clone_size: few
d_call: -
j_call: TRBJ2-3
cdr3_aa: CASRPQGYTDTQYF
cdr3_nt: TGTGCCAGCAGGCCGCAGGGGTACACAGATACGCAGTATTTT

v_call: TRBV6-5
cdr3_length: 14
clone_size: few
d_call: -
j_call: TRBJ2-2
cdr3_aa: CASSRQAGYGELFF
cdr3_nt: TGTGCCAGCAGCCGCCAAGCAGGGTACGGGGAGCTGTTTTTT

v_call: TRBV19
cdr3_length: 15
clone_size: -
d_call: TRBD1
j_call: TRBJ2-7
cdr3_aa: CASSMGRQGLDEQYF
cdr3_nt: TGTGCCAGTAGTATGGGCAGACAGGGGTTGGACGAGCAGTACTTC

v_call: TRBV4-3
cdr3_length: 15
clone_size: few
d_call: -
j_call: TRBJ2-7
cdr3_aa: CASSQERSGFYEQYF
cdr3_nt: TGCGCCAGCAGCCAAGAAAGGTCCGGGTTCTACGAGCAGTACTTC

v_call: TRBV24-1
cdr3_length: 16
clone_size: -
d_call: -
j_call: TRBJ2-1
cdr3_aa: CATSDLGGGIVNEQFF
cdr3_nt: TGTGCCACCAGTGATTTGGGGGGCGGTATAGTCAATGAGCAGTTCTTC